These 11 T cell receptor beta chains were sequenced from one sample in a study of shared clonotypes between healthy human individuals. Assay used: immunoSEQ multiplex PCR; TCRdb lists only in-frame clones, some missing. The data show fewer than 650,000 clones, roughly 72% seen once. Sample: PBMCs. The receptors were gathered from a middle-aged woman in good health. Some clones in this sample may be carry-over from other donors' samples.

Many counts were recorded for this clone. The chain links TRBV28 to TRBJ2-1; perhaps TRBD2 as D (6 bases). Trimming left V 3 bases short and J 0 bases short, with 15 bases between. Germline CDR1 and CDR2: MDHEN and SYDVKM. This CDR3 has 17 residues. CDR3 nucleotide sequence: TGTGCCAGCAGTTTGGGTGGAGGGACTGGCTCCTACAATGAGCAGTTCTTC. Its protein is CASSLGGGTGSYNEQFF.

A few counts support this clone. A read error is likely here: a far larger clone is one base away. The chain couples TRBV28 to TRBJ1-5; 8 bases are shared with TRBD1. Trimming took 3 bases from V and 3 from J; bases not matched to a gene: 4. The CDR3 has 15 residues. The germline V gene has CDR1 MDHEN and CDR2 SYDVKM. CDR3 amino acids: CASSFGDRYNQPQHF. DNA for the CDR3: TGTGCCAGCAGTTTTGGGGACAGGTACAATCAGCCCCAGCATTTT.

CDR3 in amino acids: CASSHRTGLYEQYF. In DNA form, the CDR3 reads TGTGCCAGCAGCCACAGGACAGGGCTGTACGAGCAGTACTTC. The chain combines TRBV7-2 with TRBJ2-7; 8 positions agree with TRBD1. Trimming removed 5 bases from V and 4 bases from J; junction bases left unmatched: 7. CDR3 length: 14 residues. Germline loops: CDR1 SGHTA, CDR2 FQGNSA.

This chain uses TRBV7-6 with TRBJ2-1; 11 nucleotides match TRBD2. From germline, CDR1 is SGHVS and CDR2 FNYEAQ. V shed 3 bases, J shed 6 bases, and the junction held 13 bases outside the gene matches. The length of the CDR3 is 18 residues. DNA for the CDR3: TGTGCCAGCAGCTTTAGGGTTGGGGGACTAGCGGTCTCCAATGAGCAGTTCTTC. The encoded protein is CASSFRVGGLAVSNEQFF.

The V gene is TRBV5-1, the J gene TRBJ1-3; the D is unclear. Trimming took 0 bases from V and 4 from J, leaving 14 bases between them. Germline V gene sequence: CDR1 SGHRS, CDR2 YFSETQ. This CDR3 contains 16 residues. The CDR3 reads CASSLAGRPYGNTIYF. CDR3 in DNA: TGCGCCAGCAGCTTGGCGGGGAGGCCGTACGGAAACACCATATATTTT.

The gene calls are TRBV2 and TRBJ2-1, with 8 bases matching TRBD2. Germline-derived CDR1 and CDR2 are SNHLY and FYNNEI. The CDR3 length is 15 residues. Unmatched junction bases numbered 11, after V lost 6 bases and J lost 7 bases. DNA of the CDR3: TGTGCCAGCAGGATTACTAGCGGTGGGGGGAATGAGCAGTTCTTC. Translation: CASRITSGGGNEQFF.

The table lists this clone with a few counts. J is TRBJ2-3 and V is TRBV9; TRBD1 matches at 9 bases. The germline CDR1 and CDR2 sequences are SGDLS and YYNGEE. V lost 0 bases and J lost 2; bases outside the gene matches: 4. The CDR3 covers 16 residues. The CDR3 spells CASSVVDRGSTDTQYF. CDR3 DNA: TGTGCCAGCAGCGTAGTCGACAGGGGGTCCACAGATACGCAGTATTTT.

The chain links TRBV19 to TRBJ1-1; the D is unclear. Germline V gene sequence: CDR1 LNHDA, CDR2 SQIVND (reference sequence). This CDR3 is built from 13 residues. Trimming cost V 5 bases and J 2 bases, with 9 bases left between them. The CDR3 is CASSDQINTEAFF. CDR3 coding DNA: TGTGCCAGTAGTGATCAGATAAACACTGAAGCTTTCTTT. The full variable domain, rest sourced from reference TRBV19 and TRBJ1-1, is DGGITQSPKYLFRKEGQNVTLSCEQNLNHDAMYWYRQDPGQGLRLIYYSQIVNDFQKGDIAEGYSVSREKKESFPLTVTSAQKNPTAFYLCASSDQINTEAFFGQGTRLTVV.

The V call is TRBV5-6, the J call TRBJ2-1, with D perhaps TRBD1 (6 bases). Germline CDR1 and CDR2: SGHDT and YYEEEE. The CDR3 has 18 residues. V was clipped by 3 bases and J by 0 bases, with 19 bases between them. The CDR3 DNA reads TGTGCCAGCAGCTCAAAAGGGGGAGTCCTATACTCCTACAATGAGCAGTTCTTC. Its protein is CASSSKGGVLYSYNEQFF.

CDR3 residues: CASTANYGYTF. As DNA, the CDR3 is TGTGCCAGCACTGCGAACTATGGCTACACCTTC. V and J are TRBV6-1 and TRBJ1-2; D is undetermined. CDR1 and CDR2 (germline): MNHNS, SASEGT. Between the trimmed V and J ends, which lost 7 bases and 2 bases, there was a span of 5 bases. This CDR3 comprises 11 residues.

The chain recombines TRBV5-4 with TRBJ1-1; D call uncertain. The CDR3 loop spans 14 amino acids. Trimming removed 4 bases at V and 11 bases at J, with 21 bases between. The germline V gene has CDR1 SGHNT and CDR2 YYREEE (reference sequence). In nucleotides, the CDR3 is TGTGCCAGCAGCGATGCGGAGGGCCGGGTGGGGGCTTTCTTT. Amino acid sequence: CASSDAEGRVGAFF.